This T cell receptor (beta chain) was sequenced during a study of neurological immune-mediated disorders. Time point specified: longitudinal time-point 1 (baseline). Only one count was recorded for this clonotype. Per germline, CDR1 SNHLY and CDR2 FYNNEI. The CDR3 extends over 14 amino acids. Between the trimmed V and J ends, which lost 2 bases and 7 bases, there was a span of 13 bases. cDNA synthesis was performed by 5'RACE with 10-nucleotide random UMIs. Every sequencing run produced over 200 million TCR-beta sequences, and the sequences from any one run covered 15-18 subjects. TCRdb itself ran the 5' RACE reads through MiXCR, one entry per CDR3 protein. The repertoire holds roughly 75,000 distinct CDR3 sequences, with roughly 13% as singletons.

This sequence was found in a female donor with HTLV-1-associated myelopathy (HAM/TSP). V usage is TRBV2 and J usage is TRBJ2-3, with D possibly matching TRBD2 (6 bases). The sample taken for sequencing was PBMCs. CDR3 nucleotide sequence: TGTGCCAGCAGTGAATCCGGGAGAGGGAATACGCAGTATTTT. Amino acid sequence: CASSESGRGNTQYF.